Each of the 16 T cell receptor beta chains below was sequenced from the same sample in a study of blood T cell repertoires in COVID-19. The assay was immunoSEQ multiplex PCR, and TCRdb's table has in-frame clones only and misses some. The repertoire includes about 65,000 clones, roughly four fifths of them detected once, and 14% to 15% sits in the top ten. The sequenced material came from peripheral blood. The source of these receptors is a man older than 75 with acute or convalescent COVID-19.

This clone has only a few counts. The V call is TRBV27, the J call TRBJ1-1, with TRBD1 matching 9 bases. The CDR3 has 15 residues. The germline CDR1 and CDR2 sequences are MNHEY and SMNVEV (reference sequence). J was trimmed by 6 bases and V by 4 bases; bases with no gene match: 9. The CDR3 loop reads CASSSQGAVVSEAFF. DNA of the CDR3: TGTGCCAGCAGTTCACAGGGGGCGGTGGTCTCTGAAGCTTTCTTT.

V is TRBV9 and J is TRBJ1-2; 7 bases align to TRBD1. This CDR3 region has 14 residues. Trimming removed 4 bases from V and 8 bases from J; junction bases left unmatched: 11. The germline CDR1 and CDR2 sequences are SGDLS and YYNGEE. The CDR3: CASSTEEGTVGYTF. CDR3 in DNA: TGTGCCAGCAGCACCGAGGAGGGGACAGTGGGCTACACCTTC.

This chain's CDR3 is CASSAQGADNEQFF. The DNA of the CDR3 is TGCGCCAGCAGCGCGCAGGGGGCCGATAATGAGCAGTTCTTC. This chain uses TRBV5-1 with TRBJ2-1; the match to TRBD1 covers 8 bases. Germline CDR1 reads SGHRS; CDR2 reads YFSETQ. The CDR3 has 14 amino acids. V was pared by 4 bases and J by 7 bases, with 7 bases of the junction left unmatched. Full variable domain (rest looked up from reference TRBV5-1 and TRBJ2-1): KAGVTQTPRYLIKTRGQQVTLSCSPISGHRSVSWYQQTPGQGLQFLFEYFSETQRNKGNFPGRFSGRQFSNSRSEMNVSTLELGDSALYLCASSAQGADNEQFFGPGTRLTVL.

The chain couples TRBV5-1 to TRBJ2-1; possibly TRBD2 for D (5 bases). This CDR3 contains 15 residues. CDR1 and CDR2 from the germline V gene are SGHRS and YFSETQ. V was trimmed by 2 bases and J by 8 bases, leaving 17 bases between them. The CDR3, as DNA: TGCGCCAGCAGCTTAACCGGAAACTTCGGGGATGAGCAGTTCTTC. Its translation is CASSLTGNFGDEQFF.

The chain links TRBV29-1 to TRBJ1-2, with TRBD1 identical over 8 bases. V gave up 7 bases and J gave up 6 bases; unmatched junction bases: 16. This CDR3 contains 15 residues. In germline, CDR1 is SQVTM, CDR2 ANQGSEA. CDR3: CSGVGDRGDFDGYTF. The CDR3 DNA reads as TGCAGCGGTGTCGGAGACAGGGGTGATTTCGATGGCTACACCTTC.

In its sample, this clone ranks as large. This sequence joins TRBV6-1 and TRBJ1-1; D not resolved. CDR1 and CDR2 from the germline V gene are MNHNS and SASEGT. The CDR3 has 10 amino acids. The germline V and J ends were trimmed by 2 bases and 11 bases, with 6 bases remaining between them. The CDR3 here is CASSEQVAFF. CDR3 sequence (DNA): TGTGCCAGCAGTGAACAGGTGGCTTTCTTT.

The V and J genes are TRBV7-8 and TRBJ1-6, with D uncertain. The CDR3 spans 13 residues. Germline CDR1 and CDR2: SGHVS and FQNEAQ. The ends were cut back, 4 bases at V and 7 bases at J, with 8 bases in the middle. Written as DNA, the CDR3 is TGTGCCAGCAGCTCTAGACCGAATTCACCCCTCCACTTT. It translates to CASSSRPNSPLHF.

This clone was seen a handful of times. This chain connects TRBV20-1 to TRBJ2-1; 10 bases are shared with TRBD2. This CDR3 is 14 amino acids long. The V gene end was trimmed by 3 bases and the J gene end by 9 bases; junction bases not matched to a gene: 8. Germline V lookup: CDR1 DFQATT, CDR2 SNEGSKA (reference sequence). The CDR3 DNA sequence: TGCAGTGCTAGTTCAGCGGGGGGGCCTGGTGAGCAGTTCTTC. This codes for CSASSAGGPGEQFF.

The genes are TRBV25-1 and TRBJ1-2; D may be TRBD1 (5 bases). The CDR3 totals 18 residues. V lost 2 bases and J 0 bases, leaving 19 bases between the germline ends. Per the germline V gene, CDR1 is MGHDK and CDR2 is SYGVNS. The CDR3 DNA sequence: TGTGCCAGCAGTGAAGGCTTAGGACACTCATACCCTAACTATGGCTACACCTTC. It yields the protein CASSEGLGHSYPNYGYTF.

CDR3 nucleotides: TGTGCCAGCAGCCAAGATCCGGGTAGAAATGAAAAACTGTTTTTT. Translation: CASSQDPGRNEKLFF. The V gene is TRBV4-2, the J gene TRBJ1-4; D not certain. V shed 0 bases and J shed 5 bases, with 10 bases lying between them. The CDR3 loop spans 15 amino acids. Germline V gives CDR1 LGHNA, CDR2 YNFKEQ.

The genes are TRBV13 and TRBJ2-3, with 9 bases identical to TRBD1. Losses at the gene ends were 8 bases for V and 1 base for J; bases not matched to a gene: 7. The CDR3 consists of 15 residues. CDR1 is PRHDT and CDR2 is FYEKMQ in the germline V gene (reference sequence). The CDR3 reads CASRRDREGTDTQYF. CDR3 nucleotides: TGTGCCAGCCGCCGGGACAGGGAGGGCACAGATACGCAGTATTTT.

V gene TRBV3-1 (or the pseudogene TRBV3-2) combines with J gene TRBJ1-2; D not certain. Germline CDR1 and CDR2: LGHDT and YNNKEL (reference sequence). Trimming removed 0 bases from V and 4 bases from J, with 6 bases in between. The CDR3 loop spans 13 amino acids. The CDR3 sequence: CASSQDLIYGYTF. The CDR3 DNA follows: TGTGCCAGCAGCCAAGATCTAATCTATGGCTACACCTTC.

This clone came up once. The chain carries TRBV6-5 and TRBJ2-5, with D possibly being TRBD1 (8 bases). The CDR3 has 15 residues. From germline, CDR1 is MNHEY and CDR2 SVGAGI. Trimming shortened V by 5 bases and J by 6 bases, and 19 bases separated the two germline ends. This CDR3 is CASSNPRQGTKTQYF. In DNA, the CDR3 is TGTGCCAGCAGTAACCCGAGACAGGGGACTAAGACCCAGTACTTC.

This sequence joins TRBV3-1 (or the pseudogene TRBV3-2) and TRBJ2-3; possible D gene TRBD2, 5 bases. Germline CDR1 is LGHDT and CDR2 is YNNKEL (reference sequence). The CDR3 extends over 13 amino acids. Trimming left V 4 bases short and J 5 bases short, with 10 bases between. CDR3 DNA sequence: TGTGCCAGCAGCCCCGGGGATGGAGATACGCAGTATTTT. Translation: CASSPGDGDTQYF.

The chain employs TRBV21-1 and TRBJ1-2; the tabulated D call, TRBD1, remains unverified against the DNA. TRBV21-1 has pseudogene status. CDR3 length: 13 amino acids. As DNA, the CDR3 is TGTGCCACCCAGAACCCCCTCTACTATGGCTACACCTTC. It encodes CATQNPLYYGYTF.

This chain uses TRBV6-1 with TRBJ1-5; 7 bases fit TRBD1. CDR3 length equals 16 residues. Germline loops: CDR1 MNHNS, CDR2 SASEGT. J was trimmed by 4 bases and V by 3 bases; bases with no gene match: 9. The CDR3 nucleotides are TGTGCCAGCAGTGACCCCGGTTCAGGGGGTAATCAGCCCCAGCATTTT. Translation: CASSDPGSGGNQPQHF.